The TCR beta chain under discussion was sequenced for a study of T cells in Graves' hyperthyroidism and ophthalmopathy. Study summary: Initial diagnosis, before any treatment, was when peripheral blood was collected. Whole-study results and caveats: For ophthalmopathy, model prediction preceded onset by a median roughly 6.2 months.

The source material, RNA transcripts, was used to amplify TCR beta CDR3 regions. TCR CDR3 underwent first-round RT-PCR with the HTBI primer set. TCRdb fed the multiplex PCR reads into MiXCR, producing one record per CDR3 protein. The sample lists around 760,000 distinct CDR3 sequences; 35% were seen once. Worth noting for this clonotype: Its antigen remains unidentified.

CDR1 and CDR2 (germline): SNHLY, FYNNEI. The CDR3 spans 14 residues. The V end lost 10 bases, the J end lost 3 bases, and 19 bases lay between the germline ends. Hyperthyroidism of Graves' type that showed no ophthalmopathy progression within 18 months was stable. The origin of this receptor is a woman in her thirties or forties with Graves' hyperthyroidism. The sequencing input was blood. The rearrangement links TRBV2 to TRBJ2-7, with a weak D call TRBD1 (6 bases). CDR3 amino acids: CATIDRSGHYEQYF. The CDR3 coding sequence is TGTGCCACTATAGACAGGTCGGGCCACTACGAGCAGTACTTC.